This paragraph covers one T cell receptor (beta chain) sequence. The antigen is not known. These data are taken from a study of OX40 agonist ivuxolimab in advanced cancers. Study-wide points: Both CD4+ and CD8+ T cell populations in blood had undergone clonal expansion by week 6 at 0.1 to 3.0 mg/kg. Among the least clonally expanded were partial responders at 0.1-3.0 mg/kg. Not determined was the antigen specificity of the expanded peripheral T cells.

CDR1 and CDR2 (germline): LNHDA, SQIVND (reference sequence). V lost 3 bases and J lost 1, with 12 bases in between. The CDR3 contains 15 residues. The protocol was immunoSEQ multiplex PCR, while the TCRdb copy is restricted to in-frame clones and leaves out a portion. Of about 70,000 clones listed, approximately 82% are singletons. The starting material was CD4+ or CD8+ T cells sorted from blood, obtained in a trial of the OX40 agonist ivuxolimab. The TCR comes from an adult with an advanced solid tumor such as melanoma, head and neck, liver or kidney cancer. The V call is TRBV19, the J call TRBJ1-1; D is possibly TRBD1 (6 bases). The CDR3 region is CASSILETGNTEAFF. Written as DNA, the CDR3 is TGTGCCAGTAGTATCTTGGAGACAGGGAACACTGAAGCTTTCTTT.